Here is one TCR beta chain with its context. As yet, its antigen is unknown. The data are from a study of T cells in localized non-small cell lung cancer. The CDR3 is made up of 15 amino acids. Germline V gene sequence: CDR1 LGHNT, CDR2 FRNRAP. V dropped 5 bases and J dropped 3; count of bases not matched to a gene: 6. Produced via immunoSEQ multiplex PCR; TCRdb's table is partial and in-frame only. The sample holds under 15,000 clones, around 80% seen once. Regarding the study as a whole: In the blood, greater T cell density corresponded to longer overall survival. The greatest T cell clonality was found in uninvolved adjacent lung (higher than in tumor). Turning up in adjacent lung were a median 57 of the top 100 tumor clones.

V usage is TRBV12-5 and J usage is TRBJ2-1; 8 nucleotides line up with TRBD1. Sequencing was performed on peripheral blood, taken before any cancer treatment. The sequence came from a male donor at least 60 years old with stage I lung adenocarcinoma. CDR3 coding DNA: TGTGCTAGTGGTCTAGGACAGGGCTACTACAATGAGCAGTTCTTC. It encodes CASGLGQGYYNEQFF.